The 5 T cell receptor beta chains below come from one sample, sequenced in a study of blood T cell repertoires in COVID-19. The table came from immunoSEQ multiplex PCR; TCRdb's copy has only in-frame clones and leaves some out. The sample holds more than 85,000 clones, over 60% seen once. Sequencing used peripheral blood. The receptors were gathered from a woman aged 80 or older with active or convalescent COVID-19.

This sequence joins TRBV10-3 and TRBJ2-7; 9 nucleotides match TRBD2. The V gene end was trimmed by 1 base and the J gene end by 5 bases; junction bases not matched to a gene: 6. Per the germline V gene, CDR1 is ENHRY and CDR2 is SYGVKD. This CDR3 region has 15 residues. The CDR3 DNA is TGTGCCATCAGTGAGTTCCTAGCGGGACTACACGAGCAGTACTTC. It yields the protein CAISEFLAGLHEQYF.

The V call is TRBV6-1, the J call TRBJ1-1; no firm D call. Germline V gene data show CDR1 as MNHNS and CDR2 as SASEGT. The V end was cut by 3 bases, the J end by 4 bases, with 9 bases between. This CDR3 is built from 13 residues. CDR3 sequence (DNA): TGTGCCAGCAGTGAGTATGGAGGCACTGAAGCTTTCTTT. Amino acids: CASSEYGGTEAFF.

The chain joins TRBV28 to TRBJ1-2; weak D call: TRBD1 (5 bases). Trimming took 5 bases from V and 0 from J, leaving 13 bases between them. Germline assignment: CDR1 MDHEN and CDR2 SYDVKM. CDR3 size: 15 residues. CDR3 residues: CASSELSGANYGYTF. CDR3 sequence (DNA): TGTGCCAGCAGTGAGCTATCGGGGGCTAACTATGGCTACACCTTC.

This clone was recorded only once. V gene TRBV12-3 or TRBV12-4 combines with J gene TRBJ1-1; D not certain. The length of the CDR3 is 13 residues. Trimming removed 3 bases from V and 8 bases from J, with 13 bases in between. The CDR3 DNA is TGTGCCAGCAGTTTCGACAAGATCTTCGAAGCTTTCTTT. It is translated as CASSFDKIFEAFF.

This clone appeared once. J is TRBJ2-5 and V is TRBV5-8, with TRBD1 matching over 7 bases. The CDR3 has 14 amino acids. Per germline, CDR1 SGHTS and CDR2 YDEGEE. Germline trimming cut 2 bases from V and 5 bases from J; bases unmatched to any gene: 6. The CDR3, as DNA: TGTGCCAGCAGCTTTCAACAGGGGTGGGAGACCCAGTACTTC. Its translation is CASSFQQGWETQYF.